Described below is a single T cell receptor (beta chain) sequence and its context. The antigen remains unidentified. This sample stems from a study of cytomegalovirus exposure and HLA in healthy donors. Study observations and caveats: Based on reports, TCR beta sequences accurately predicted HLA-A and HLA-B alleles for most subjects. One cluster of highly shared sequence variants probably arose as a sequencing artifact.

In the PCR, 60 Vbeta and 13 Jbeta primers were used. Repertoires were generated with immunoSEQ multiplex PCR, while TCRdb's copy carries only in-frame clones and drops some. The sample shows about 160,000 clones, more than 70% of them seen only once. CDR1 and CDR2 (germline): MNHEY, SMNVEV (reference sequence). This CDR3 contains 17 residues. Trimming took off 6 bases at V and 4 bases at J, with 24 bases between the two ends. This receptor was identified in a male donor in good health and CMV-seropositive. The chain uses TRBV27 and TRBJ1-2; D is undetermined. Source material: PBMCs. CDR3 residues: CASSLGGDPWNAYGYTF. As DNA, the CDR3 is TGTGCCAGCAGCCTTGGAGGAGACCCCTGGAACGCCTATGGCTACACCTTC.